The present T cell receptor (beta chain) was sequenced within a study of beta chain features in type 1 diabetes. Study-level information: Roughly 98 million sorted cells were examined across all samples.

Details on this clone: The antigen is undetermined.

Germline CDR1 reads MDHEN; CDR2 reads SYDVKM. Trimming left V 6 bases short and J 2 bases short, with 16 bases between. The CDR3 runs to 15 residues. Findings and caveats of the study: Whether HLA type affects TCRB rearrangement stayed undetermined in the present work. All four CD4+ subsets from Type 1 diabetes patients carried moderately but significantly shorter TCRB CDR3s.

Every isolated RNA sample was fully reverse transcribed, so sequencing captured expressed TCRB transcripts. Roughly 3.4 million reads per sample on average were obtained from naive, central memory and regulatory T cell samples. Sequenced by immunoSEQ multiplex PCR; TCRdb stores in-frame clones only, minus some. Among hundreds of thousands of clones, over 14% were seen once, and the ten largest hold roughly 0.015%. The rearrangement uses TRBV28 and TRBJ1-1; a weak D match, TRBD1 (5 bases). This TCR was sampled from a man between 18 and 35 years old with type 1 diabetes. Sequences were obtained from naive CD4+ T cells from blood. This CDR3 is CASSSATAANTEAFF. DNA for the CDR3: TGTGCCAGCAGCTCCGCGACAGCCGCAAACACTGAAGCTTTCTTT.